These 32 T cell receptor beta chains share one sample of origin, sequenced in a study of blood T cell repertoires in COVID-19. Sequencing was performed with immunoSEQ multiplex PCR; in TCRdb, only in-frame clones are kept and a portion is missing. The sample lists some 50,000 clones, 84% occurring once. The sequenced sample consisted of peripheral blood. The receptor source for this set is a man aged 45-65 years with acute or convalescent COVID-19.

V gene TRBV6-4 combines with J gene TRBJ2-5; 7 bases align to TRBD1. From germline, CDR1 is MRHNA and CDR2 SNTAGT. The CDR3 extends over 14 amino acids. The V gene end was trimmed by 3 bases and the J gene end by 5 bases; junction bases not matched to a gene: 6. CDR3 nucleotide sequence: TGTGCCAGCAGTGAAGAACAGGGGATGGAGACCCAGTACTTC. This encodes CASSEEQGMETQYF.

This clone has a single count. The chain employs TRBV4-3 and TRBJ1-4; TRBD1 might be the D (5 bases). V was pared by 0 bases and J by 2 bases, with 10 bases between. This CDR3 has 16 residues. Germline loops: CDR1 LGHNA, CDR2 YSLEER. DNA for the CDR3: TGCGCCAGCAGCCAAGATCAAGGGACTACTAATGAAAAACTGTTTTTT. Translation gives CASSQDQGTTNEKLFF.

The genes are TRBV3-1 (or the pseudogene TRBV3-2) and TRBJ1-3; no clear D gene. This CDR3 region has 14 residues. Germline V gives CDR1 LGHDT, CDR2 YNNKEL (reference sequence). V lost 4 bases to trimming and J lost 0 bases, with 7 bases between them. The CDR3 here is CASSPGTSGNTIYF. The CDR3 region has the DNA TGTGCCAGCAGCCCAGGAACCTCTGGAAACACCATATATTTT.

The rearrangement joins TRBV9 to TRBJ2-7, with a possible D match to TRBD2 (5 bases). Germline CDR1 and CDR2: SGDLS and YYNGEE. The CDR3 extends over 13 amino acids. V was shortened by 3 bases and J by 6 bases, with 13 bases between the two germline ends. The CDR3 spells CASSGGDFGEQYF. The CDR3 bases are TGTGCCAGCAGCGGGGGAGACTTCGGCGAGCAGTACTTC.

The chain is built from TRBV30 and TRBJ2-1, with D possibly matching TRBD2 (7 bases). CDR3 length equals 20 residues. Trimming removed 0 bases at V and 8 bases at J, with 32 bases between. In germline, CDR1 is GTSNPN, CDR2 SVGIG (reference sequence). The CDR3 bases are TGTGCCTGGAGTGTATTCCCGGCAGGGGTCGGAGGGAGGGCCCTCGATGAGCAGTTCTTC. Amino acids: CAWSVFPAGVGGRALDEQFF.

The V gene is TRBV6-5, the J gene TRBJ2-7; 7 bases map to TRBD1. The CDR3 runs 14 residues. Trimming removed 10 bases from V and 1 base from J; junction bases left unmatched: 10. Germline-derived CDR1 and CDR2 are MNHEY and SVGAGI. As DNA, the CDR3 is TGTGCCACCGCAACAGGGGCGGGTTCCTACGAGCAGTACTTC. The encoded protein is CATATGAGSYEQYF.

CDR3 in DNA: TGTGCCAGCAGCTTAAAAGGGGAGGGCACTGAAGCTTTCTTT. Translation gives CASSLKGEGTEAFF. The chain uses TRBV7-2 and TRBJ1-1, with D perhaps matching TRBD1 (5 bases). The V end was cut by 2 bases, the J end by 4 bases, with 11 bases between. This CDR3 contains 14 residues. Germline lookup yields CDR1 SGHTA and CDR2 FQGNSA. The full variable domain, its missing parts supplied by reference TRBV7-2 and TRBJ1-1, is GAGVSQSPSNKVTEKGKDVELRCDPISGHTALYWYRQSLGQGLEFLIYFQGNSAPDKSGLPSDRFSAERTGGSVSTLTIQRTQQEDSAVYLCASSLKGEGTEAFFGQGTRLTVV.

This chain connects TRBV18 to TRBJ2-7, with 11 bases fitting TRBD2. Unmatched junction bases numbered 5, after V lost 4 bases and J lost 6 bases. Per the germline V gene, CDR1 is KGHSH and CDR2 is LQKENI. The CDR3 is made up of 14 amino acids. This CDR3 is CASSLSGRAFEQYF. The CDR3, as DNA: TGTGCCAGCTCACTTAGCGGGAGGGCCTTCGAGCAGTACTTC.

This clone has a handful of counts. The CDR3 protein is CASTGTSTDTQYF. The CDR3 DNA is TGCGCCAGCACGGGGACTAGCACAGATACGCAGTATTTT. The chain employs TRBV5-1 and TRBJ2-3; tentatively, D is TRBD2 (6 bases). The CDR3 sequence is 13 residues long. V gave up 6 bases and J gave up 0 bases, with 8 bases separating them. CDR1 and CDR2 (germline): SGHRS, YFSETQ.

On this clone: One junction end disagrees with the germline gene, perhaps due to a read error. V gene TRBV19 combines with J gene TRBJ2-2; 9 nucleotides line up with TRBD2. Germline loops: CDR1 LNHDA, CDR2 SQIVND (reference sequence). The CDR3 is 15 residues long. For the CDR3, the DNA is TGTGCCAGTAGTTCCGGACTAGCGAATACCGGGGAGCTGTTTTTT. As protein: CASSSGLANTGELFF.

CDR3 sequence reads: CASSVGQGRANVLTF. The CDR3 coding sequence is TGTGCCAGCAGCGTTGGACAGGGACGAGCCAACGTCCTGACTTTC. The rearrangement joins TRBV9 to TRBJ2-6; 8 nucleotides match TRBD1. The ends lost 2 bases at V and 7 bases at J; junction bases unmatched: 5. This CDR3 has 15 residues. Germline CDR1 and CDR2: SGDLS and YYNGEE.

CDR3 loop: CASSEAAGPQHF. CDR3 sequence (DNA): TGTGCCAGCAGTGAGGCCGCGGGGCCCCAGCATTTT. This rearrangement joins TRBV2 to TRBJ1-5; D ambiguous. V was trimmed by 3 bases and J by 9 bases, leaving 9 bases between them. CDR1 and CDR2 from the germline V gene are SNHLY and FYNNEI. CDR3 length: 12 amino acids.

The chain is built from TRBV10-3 and TRBJ1-3; unclear D gene. Germline-derived CDR1 and CDR2 are ENHRY and SYGVKD. The CDR3 extends over 13 amino acids. The V end was cut by 2 bases, the J end by 5 bases, with 7 bases between. In nucleotides, the CDR3 is TGTGCCATCAGTGAGGTACAGAGAAACACCATATATTTT. It specifies CAISEVQRNTIYF.

The CDR3 sequence is CAIREGPDTGELFF. The CDR3, as DNA: TGTGCCATCCGGGAGGGTCCTGACACCGGGGAGCTGTTTTTT. The chain couples TRBV10-3 to TRBJ2-2; 8 bases align to TRBD2. The CDR3 is 14 amino acids. CDR1 is ENHRY and CDR2 is SYGVKD in the germline V gene. V trimming: 8 bases; J trimming: 3 bases; junction bases outside the gene matches: 5.

The V and J genes are TRBV7-9 and TRBJ2-3; 8 positions agree with TRBD2. The CDR3 runs 15 residues. Germline CDR1 SEHNR, CDR2 FQNEAQ (reference sequence). V shed 4 bases and J 4 bases; nucleotides not matched to a gene: 7. The CDR3 bases are TGTGCCAGCAGCTCGGTAGCGGGATTCCCAGATACGCAGTATTTT. Encoded protein: CASSSVAGFPDTQYF.

The gene calls are TRBV7-9 and TRBJ2-1, with TRBD2 matching 10 bases. Unmatched junction bases numbered 10, after V lost 5 bases and J lost 9 bases. Germline CDR1 is SEHNR and CDR2 is FQNEAQ (reference sequence). The CDR3 totals 15 residues. This CDR3 reads CASSPRASGGFEQFF. CDR3 bases: TGTGCCAGCAGCCCCCGGGCTAGCGGGGGATTTGAGCAGTTCTTC.

J is TRBJ1-2 and V is TRBV6-6, with no clear D. With 3 bases removed from V and 8 bases from J, the gap between germline ends came to 22 bases. Germline V CDR1 and CDR2: MNHNY, SVGAGI (reference sequence). CDR3 length: 16 amino acids. For the CDR3, the DNA is TGTGCCAGCAGTTATCTCCCCTCTATCGGGCCGGGAGGCTACACCTTC. Protein sequence: CASSYLPSIGPGGYTF.

This chain uses TRBV14 with TRBJ1-5; D uncertain. Trimming took off 0 bases at V and 7 bases at J, with 7 bases between the two ends. Germline lookup yields CDR1 SGHDN and CDR2 FVKESK. The CDR3 covers 13 residues. DNA of the CDR3: TGTGCCAGCAGCCAAGATAGGCGGCAGCCCCAGCATTTT. Translation: CASSQDRRQPQHF. Full variable domain (missing parts from reference TRBV14 and TRBJ1-5): EAGVTQFPSHSVIEKGQTVTLRCDPISGHDNLYWYRRVMGKEIKFLLHFVKESKQDESGMPNNRFLAERTGGTYSTLKVQPAELEDSGVYFCASSQDRRQPQHFGDGTRLSIL.

The J gene is TRBJ1-5, the V gene TRBV10-1; D call uncertain. Germline lookup yields CDR1 WNHNN and CDR2 SYGVQD (reference sequence). The CDR3 is made up of 13 amino acids. V gave up 0 bases and J gave up 5 bases, with 5 bases separating them. In nucleotides, the CDR3 is TGCGCCAGCAGTGAGTCGAGGTATCAGCCCCAGCATTTT. It yields the protein CASSESRYQPQHF.

This chain connects TRBV7-9 to TRBJ2-1, with 12 bases identical to TRBD2. The CDR3 runs 14 residues. Per the germline V gene, CDR1 is SEHNR and CDR2 is FQNEAQ (reference sequence). With 4 bases clipped from V and 10 bases from J, the junction kept 5 bases outside the gene matches. The CDR3 DNA sequence: TGTGCCAGCAGCTCCGGGACTAGCGGGTGGGAGCAGTTCTTC. Translating gives CASSSGTSGWEQFF.

The chain combines TRBV19 with TRBJ2-7, with D perhaps TRBD2 (5 bases). Germline V gene sequence: CDR1 LNHDA, CDR2 SQIVND (reference sequence). Trimming took 6 bases from V and 2 from J, leaving 14 bases between them. This CDR3 is built from 14 residues. This CDR3 reads CASSRRGFAYEQYF. Here the CDR3 DNA reads TGTGCCAGTAGCAGGAGAGGGTTTGCCTACGAGCAGTACTTC.

In nucleotides, the CDR3 is TGCGCCAGCAGCTTGGCGGTAGCGGGGCAGGCCGGGGAGCTGTTTTTT. Its translation is CASSLAVAGQAGELFF. This rearrangement joins TRBV5-1 to TRBJ2-2; 8 nucleotides agree with TRBD2. CDR3 size: 16 residues. CDR1 and CDR2 from the germline V gene are SGHRS and YFSETQ. The J segment lost 6 bases and the V segment lost 0 bases, leaving 7 bases of the junction unmatched.

V usage is TRBV3-1 (or the pseudogene TRBV3-2) and J usage is TRBJ1-1; possibly TRBD1 for D (5 bases). CDR3 length equals 15 residues. The germline V gene encodes CDR1 LGHDT and CDR2 YNNKEL (reference sequence). The germline V and J ends were trimmed by 1 base and 6 bases, with 15 bases remaining between them. CDR3 loop: CASSQGGLHGSEAFF. The CDR3 DNA reads as TGTGCCAGCAGCCAAGGGGGCCTACATGGCTCTGAAGCTTTCTTT.

The chain links TRBV27 to TRBJ2-2; 8 positions match TRBD2. The CDR3 has 14 residues. Trimming cost V 7 bases and J 2 bases; bases outside gene matches: 3. Germline V gives CDR1 MNHEY, CDR2 SMNVEV (reference sequence). The CDR3 DNA reads as TGTGCCAGCAAATGGACTAGCAACACCGGGGAGCTGTTTTTT. As protein: CASKWTSNTGELFF.

V and J are TRBV15 and TRBJ2-7; no definite D call. Trimming cost V 2 bases and J 0 bases, with 11 bases left between them. The germline gives CDR1 LNHNV, CDR2 YYDKDF (reference sequence). This CDR3 has 15 residues. This CDR3 reads CATSRSSGGSYEQYF. CDR3 coding DNA: TGTGCCACCAGCAGATCCTCAGGTGGCTCCTACGAGCAGTACTTC.

The chain couples TRBV2 to TRBJ2-1; 7 bases are shared with TRBD2. The V segment lost 4 bases and the J segment 9 bases; nucleotides outside the gene matches: 9. The CDR3 totals 14 residues. Germline V lookup: CDR1 SNHLY, CDR2 FYNNEI. The chain's CDR3 is CASSVFPVAGEQFF. The CDR3 coding sequence is TGTGCCAGCAGTGTCTTCCCGGTAGCGGGTGAGCAGTTCTTC.

The CDR3 region is CASSQTGYPGNTIYF. The CDR3 nucleotides are TGTGCCAGCAGCCAAACAGGGTACCCTGGAAACACCATATATTTT. The chain combines TRBV5-4 with TRBJ1-3, with a possible D match to TRBD1 (6 bases). The CDR3 spans 15 residues. Germline CDR1 is SGHNT and CDR2 is YYREEE (reference sequence). V was shortened by 4 bases and J by 2 bases, with 13 bases between the two germline ends.

Only a few counts were recorded for this clone. The chain couples TRBV7-8 to TRBJ2-7; the match to TRBD2 covers 7 bases. The CDR3 totals 15 residues. Trimming took 5 bases from V and 3 from J; bases not matched to a gene: 10. The germline CDR1 and CDR2 sequences are SGHVS and FQNEAQ. CDR3: CASSPGGGGFYEQYF. The CDR3 nucleotides are TGTGCCAGCAGCCCGGGTGGGGGAGGGTTCTACGAGCAGTACTTC.

The chain recombines TRBV5-1 with TRBJ2-1, with D tentatively TRBD1 (7 bases). CDR3 length equals 17 residues. V was pared by 1 base and J by 2 bases, with 16 bases between. Germline CDR1 SGHRS, CDR2 YFSETQ. CDR3 protein: CASSLFGGTAPYNEQFF. The CDR3 DNA reads TGCGCCAGCAGCTTGTTCGGCGGGACAGCCCCCTACAATGAGCAGTTCTTC. The full variable domain, its missing parts supplied by reference TRBV5-1 and TRBJ2-1, is KAGVTQTPRYLIKTRGQQVTLSCSPISGHRSVSWYQQTPGQGLQFLFEYFSETQRNKGNFPGRFSGRQFSNSRSEMNVSTLELGDSALYLCASSLFGGTAPYNEQFFGPGTRLTVL.

This clone was detected only a few times. This sequence joins TRBV13 and TRBJ1-4, with no clear D. CDR1 PRHDT and CDR2 FYEKMQ come from the germline V gene (reference sequence). The CDR3 consists of 14 residues. V was clipped by 4 bases and J by 6 bases, with 12 bases between them. Here the CDR3 reads CASSSTGGDEKLFF. Written as DNA, the CDR3 is TGTGCCAGCAGCTCCACGGGCGGGGATGAAAAACTGTTTTTT.

The chain combines TRBV6-5 with TRBJ2-3, with D possibly being TRBD2 (5 bases). V shed 6 bases and J shed 2 bases, with 9 bases lying between them. Germline assignment: CDR1 MNHEY and CDR2 SVGAGI. The length of the CDR3 is 13 residues. CDR3 region: CASRREFTDTQYF. The CDR3 DNA sequence: TGTGCCAGCAGGAGGGAATTCACAGATACGCAGTATTTT.

This clone was picked up a small number of times. A junction end diverges from the germline sequence, so it may reflect a read error. The chain has TRBV6-5 and TRBJ1-5, with 7 bases that match TRBD1. CDR1 MNHEY and CDR2 SVGAGI come from the germline V gene. The CDR3 is 14 residues long. The CDR3 spells CASSDSGGGQPQHF. For the CDR3, the DNA is TGTGCCAGCAGTGACTCAGGGGGGGGTCAGCCCCAGCATTTT.